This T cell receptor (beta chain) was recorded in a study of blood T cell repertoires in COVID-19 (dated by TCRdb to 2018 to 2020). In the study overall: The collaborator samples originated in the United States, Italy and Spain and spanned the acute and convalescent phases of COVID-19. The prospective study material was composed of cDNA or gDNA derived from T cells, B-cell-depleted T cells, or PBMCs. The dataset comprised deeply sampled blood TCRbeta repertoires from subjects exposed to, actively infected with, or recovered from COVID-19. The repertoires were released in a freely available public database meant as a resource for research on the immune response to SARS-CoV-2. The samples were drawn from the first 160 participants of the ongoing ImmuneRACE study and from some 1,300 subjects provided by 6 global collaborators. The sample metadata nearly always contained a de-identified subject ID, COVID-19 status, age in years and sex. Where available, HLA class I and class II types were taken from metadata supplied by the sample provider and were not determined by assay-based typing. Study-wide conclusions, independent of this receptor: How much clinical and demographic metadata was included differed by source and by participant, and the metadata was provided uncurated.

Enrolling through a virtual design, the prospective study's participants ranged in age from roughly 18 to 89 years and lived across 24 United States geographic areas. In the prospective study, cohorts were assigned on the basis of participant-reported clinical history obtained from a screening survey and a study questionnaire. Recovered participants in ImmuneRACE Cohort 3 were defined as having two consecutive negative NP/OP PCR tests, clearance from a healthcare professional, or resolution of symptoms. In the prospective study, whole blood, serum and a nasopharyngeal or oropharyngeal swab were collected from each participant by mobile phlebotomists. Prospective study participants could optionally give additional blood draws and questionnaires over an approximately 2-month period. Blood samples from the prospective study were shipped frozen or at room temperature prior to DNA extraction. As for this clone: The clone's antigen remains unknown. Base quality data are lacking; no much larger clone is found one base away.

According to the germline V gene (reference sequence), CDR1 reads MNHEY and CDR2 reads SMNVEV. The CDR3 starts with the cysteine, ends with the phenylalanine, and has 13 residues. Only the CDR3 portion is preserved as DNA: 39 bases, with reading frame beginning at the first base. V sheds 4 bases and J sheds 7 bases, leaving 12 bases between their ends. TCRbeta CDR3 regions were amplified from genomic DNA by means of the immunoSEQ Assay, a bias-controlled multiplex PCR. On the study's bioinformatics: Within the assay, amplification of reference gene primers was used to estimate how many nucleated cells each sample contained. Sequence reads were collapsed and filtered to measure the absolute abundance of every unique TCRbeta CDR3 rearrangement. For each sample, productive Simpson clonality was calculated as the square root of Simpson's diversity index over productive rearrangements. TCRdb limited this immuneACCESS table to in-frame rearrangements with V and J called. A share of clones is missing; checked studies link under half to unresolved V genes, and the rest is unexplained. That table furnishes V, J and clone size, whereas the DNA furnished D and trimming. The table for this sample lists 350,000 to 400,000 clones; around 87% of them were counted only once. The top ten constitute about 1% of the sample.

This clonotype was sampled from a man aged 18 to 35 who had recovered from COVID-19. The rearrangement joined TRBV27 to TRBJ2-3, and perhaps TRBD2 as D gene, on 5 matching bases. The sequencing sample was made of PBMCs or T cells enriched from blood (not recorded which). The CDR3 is CASSSLLENTQYF. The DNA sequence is TGTGCCAGCAGTTCGTTACTAGAAAATACGCAGTATTTT.